One sample yielded the 27 T cell receptor beta chains listed below, sequenced in a study of graft-versus-host responses after intestinal transplantation. Using immunoSEQ multiplex PCR, the repertoire was profiled, and TCRdb retains in-frame clones only, with some absent. The sample has about 100,000 clones, 91% seen once; the top ten hold over 0.15%. No antigen is known for these receptors. Sample: unstimulated CD4+ T cells sorted from spleen or lymph node cells, taken before transplant. The receptors were gathered from a human donor who was the organ donor for an intestinal transplant.

This clone was counted between two and nine times. The chain uses TRBV10-3 and TRBJ2-7; 8 bases align to TRBD1. V dropped 2 bases and J dropped 0; count of bases not matched to a gene: 0. Germline values: CDR1 ENHRY, CDR2 SYGVKD. CDR3 size: 14 residues. In DNA, the CDR3 is TGTGCCATCAGTGAGGGACAGGGCTCCTACGAGCAGTACTTC. This translates into CAISEGQGSYEQYF.

The chain carries TRBV4-1 and TRBJ2-4; D is perhaps TRBD1 (6 bases). The CDR3 has 17 residues. V lost 1 base and J 8 bases, leaving 21 bases between the germline ends. The germline CDR1 and CDR2 sequences are MGHRA and YSYEKL. The CDR3 nucleotides are TGCGCCAGCAGCCAAGTCTCGGGACAAAGCTTCGCGGACATTCAGTACTTC. This gives the protein CASSQVSGQSFADIQYF.

This chain joins TRBV9 and TRBJ2-1; 12 bases line up with TRBD2. The CDR3 spans 15 residues. Germline-derived CDR1 and CDR2 are SGDLS and YYNGEE. V shed 3 bases and J 7 bases; nucleotides not matched to a gene: 5. The CDR3 reads CASSARTSGANEQFF. In DNA form, the CDR3 reads TGTGCCAGCAGCGCTAGGACTAGCGGGGCAAATGAGCAGTTCTTC.

The chain carries TRBV14 and TRBJ2-1, with D unresolved. V was trimmed by 8 bases and J by 0 bases, leaving 5 bases between them. The CDR3 runs 12 residues. CDR1 is SGHDN, CDR2 FVKESK, per germline. Here the CDR3 DNA reads TGTGCCAGCTCCCGCTCCTACAATGAGCAGTTCTTC. Amino acids: CASSRSYNEQFF.

The chain has TRBV6-6 and TRBJ1-2; 8 bases map to TRBD1. Germline assignment: CDR1 MNHNY and CDR2 SVGAGI (reference sequence). Germline trimming cut 5 bases from V and 7 bases from J; bases unmatched to any gene: 3. The CDR3 covers 12 residues. CDR3 sequence reads: CASSITGGGYTF. CDR3 nucleotide sequence: TGTGCCAGCAGTATAACAGGGGGTGGCTACACCTTC.

The chain is built from TRBV9 and TRBJ1-2, with 8 bases matching TRBD1. With 4 bases clipped from V and 2 bases from J, the junction kept 4 bases outside the gene matches. Germline CDR1 is SGDLS and CDR2 is YYNGEE. This CDR3 is 14 amino acids long. The CDR3 DNA reads TGTGCCAGCAGCCAAAGACAGGGGAACTATGGCTACACCTTC. Amino acids: CASSQRQGNYGYTF.

This clone was observed a single time. The V call is TRBV30, the J call TRBJ2-5; D is possibly TRBD2 (5 bases). The closer fit of TRBJ2-7 to the DNA end suggests the J call may be wrong. This CDR3 contains 11 residues. The germline CDR1 and CDR2 sequences are GTSNPN and SVGIG (reference sequence). CDR3 loop: CAWSPGYEQYF. The CDR3 DNA reads TGTGCCTGGAGCCCGGGATACGAGCAGTACTTC.

This chain links TRBV20-1 with TRBJ1-1, with TRBD1 as a possible D gene (5 bases). Germline V gene data show CDR1 as DFQATT and CDR2 as SNEGSKA (reference sequence). The V end was cut by 7 bases, the J end by 1 base, with 7 bases between. The length of the CDR3 is 11 residues. The CDR3 spells CSVGQNTEAFF. CDR3 nucleotide sequence: TGCAGTGTCGGACAGAACACTGAAGCTTTCTTT.

The chain combines TRBV7-2 with TRBJ2-7, with 8 bases that match TRBD2. There are 17 residues in the CDR3. V dropped 1 base and J dropped 0; count of bases not matched to a gene: 8. The germline V gene encodes CDR1 SGHTA and CDR2 FQGNSA. The CDR3 sequence is CASSLGSVAGGSYEQYF. In DNA form, the CDR3 reads TGTGCCAGCAGCTTAGGGTCGGTCGCGGGGGGCTCCTACGAGCAGTACTTC.

The V and J genes are TRBV30 and TRBJ2-3; 9 nucleotides agree with TRBD2. The V gene end was trimmed by 0 bases and the J gene end by 1 base; junction bases not matched to a gene: 5. The CDR3 runs 16 residues. The V gene's germline CDR1 is GTSNPN and CDR2 SVGIG (reference sequence). The CDR3, as DNA: TGTGCCTGGAGTGTACGGGCGGGGGGGCGCACAGATACGCAGTATTTT. It translates to CAWSVRAGGRTDTQYF. Using reference TRBV30 and TRBJ2-3 for the parts outside the CDR3, the full variable domain is SQTIHQWPATLVQPVGSPLSLECTVEGTSNPNLYWYRQAAGRGLQLLFYSVGIGQISSEVPQNLSASRPQDRQFILSSKKLLLSDSGFYLCAWSVRAGGRTDTQYFGPGTRLTVL.

The genes are TRBV5-1 and TRBJ2-3; TRBD2 matches 12 bases. The CDR3 is 17 amino acids. Germline CDR1 and CDR2: SGHRS and YFSETQ. V shed 2 bases, J shed 2 bases, and the junction held 6 bases outside the gene matches. The CDR3 nucleotides are TGCGCCAGCAGCTTAACTAGCGGGGGGCCTATCACAGATACGCAGTATTTT. Amino acid sequence: CASSLTSGGPITDTQYF.

The rearrangement uses TRBV27 and TRBJ1-6, with TRBD1 matching over 8 bases. V shed 4 bases and J 9 bases; nucleotides not matched to a gene: 8. This CDR3 is 15 amino acids long. Looked up from germline, CDR1 is MNHEY and CDR2 is SMNVEV (reference sequence). The CDR3 loop is CASSSRRQGSSPLHF. CDR3 DNA sequence: TGTGCCAGCAGTTCCCGTCGACAGGGGTCTTCACCCCTCCACTTT.

This clone was counted once. This chain's CDR3 is CASSQDHRGGPDGELFF. The CDR3 bases are TGCGCCAGCAGCCAAGATCATAGGGGGGGCCCGGACGGGGAGCTGTTTTTT. The chain is built from TRBV4-1 and TRBJ2-2; D might be TRBD2 (7 bases). Per germline, CDR1 MGHRA and CDR2 YSYEKL. CDR3 length: 17 amino acids. The V gene lost 0 bases and the J gene lost 7 bases, with 18 bases spanning the gap.

J is TRBJ1-6 and V is TRBV14; TRBD1 aligns across 9 bases. The CDR3 consists of 20 residues. Germline V CDR1 and CDR2: SGHDN, FVKESK. The V segment lost 0 bases and the J segment 0 bases; nucleotides outside the gene matches: 9. CDR3 protein: CASSQDFGTGTSSYNSPLHF. CDR3 in DNA: TGTGCCAGCAGCCAAGATTTTGGGACAGGGACGAGCTCCTATAATTCACCCCTCCACTTT.

This chain links TRBV7-3 with TRBJ1-1; D unclear. The CDR3 loop spans 14 amino acids. Trimming took off 2 bases at V and 1 base at J, with 8 bases between the two ends. Germline CDR1 SGHTA, CDR2 FQGTGA. CDR3 region: CASSLGQANTEAFF. CDR3 coding DNA: TGTGCCAGCAGCTTAGGGCAGGCGAACACTGAAGCTTTCTTT.

The genes are TRBV7-9 and TRBJ1-2, with 11 bases fitting TRBD1. CDR1 and CDR2 (germline): SEHNR, FQNEAQ (reference sequence). This CDR3 is built from 15 residues. V trimming: 3 bases; J trimming: 4 bases; junction bases outside the gene matches: 4. Here the CDR3 DNA reads TGTGCCAGCAGCTTGGGACAGGGGGAATTCTATGGCTACACCTTC. This translates into CASSLGQGEFYGYTF. The whole variable domain, remainder taken from reference TRBV7-9 and TRBJ1-2, is DTGVSQNPRHKITKRGQNVTFRCDPISEHNRLYWYRQTLGQGPEFLTYFQNEAQLEKSRLLSDRFSAERPKGSFSTLEIQRTEQGDSAMYLCASSLGQGEFYGYTFGSGTRLTVV.

This sequence joins TRBV18 and TRBJ1-2, with a tentative D call TRBD1 (6 bases). Germline V CDR1 and CDR2: KGHSH, LQKENI. The V end was cut by 6 bases, the J end by 4 bases, with 18 bases between. The CDR3 has 15 amino acids. CDR3 bases: TGTGCCAGCTCCCCCCGACAGGACCGCCTCTATGGCTACACCTTC. It is translated as CASSPRQDRLYGYTF.

This rearrangement joins TRBV2 to TRBJ2-7; maybe TRBD1 (6 bases). V shed 6 bases and J shed 3 bases, with 6 bases lying between them. Per the germline V gene, CDR1 is SNHLY and CDR2 is FYNNEI. The CDR3 has 11 residues. The CDR3 here is CASRGHYEQYF. CDR3 in DNA: TGTGCCAGCAGGGGACACTACGAGCAGTACTTC.

The V and J genes are TRBV21-1 and TRBJ2-7; the table calls TRBD1, which could not be checked here. TRBV21-1 is noted as a pseudogene. The CDR3 consists of 15 residues. The CDR3 reads CATRTGTGSSYEQYF. The CDR3 DNA reads TGTGCCACCCGGACCGGGACAGGCAGCTCCTACGAGCAGTACTTC.

This chain links TRBV7-2 with TRBJ2-7; TRBD2 agrees at 10 bases. CDR3 length: 15 amino acids. In germline, CDR1 is SGHTA, CDR2 FQGNSA. V lost 5 bases to trimming and J lost 0 bases; unmatched junction nucleotides: 4. The CDR3 here is CASSNSGGNSYEQYF. The CDR3 coding sequence is TGTGCCAGCAGCAATAGCGGGGGGAACTCCTACGAGCAGTACTTC.

The chain employs TRBV5-3 and TRBJ1-5; maybe TRBD1 (5 bases). TRBV5-3 is treated as an ORF (open reading frame) with a function not yet certain. The CDR3 covers 18 residues. V lost 1 base and J 0 bases, leaving 17 bases between the germline ends. In DNA, the CDR3 is TGTGCCAGAAGCTTGTTCAAGGTCGGAGGGGTTAGCAATCAGCCCCAGCATTTT. This encodes CARSLFKVGGVSNQPQHF.

The chain couples TRBV12-5 to TRBJ1-2; 10 bases are a match to TRBD1. The germline gives CDR1 LGHNT, CDR2 FRNRAP. This CDR3 has 19 amino acids. V trimming: 4 bases; J trimming: 3 bases; junction bases outside the gene matches: 17. The CDR3 sequence is CASGSQRQGGTGADYGYTF. CDR3 DNA: TGTGCTAGTGGTTCCCAGAGACAAGGGGGGACAGGGGCGGACTATGGCTACACCTTC.

V and J are TRBV4-3 and TRBJ2-3; D not certain. Germline CDR1 reads LGHNA; CDR2 reads YSLEER. The V end was cut by 0 bases, the J end by 2 bases, with 12 bases between. This CDR3 has 16 residues. In DNA, the CDR3 is TGCGCCAGCAGCCAAGATAGCCCCTATTACACAGATACGCAGTATTTT. Encoded protein: CASSQDSPYYTDTQYF.

The chain couples TRBV7-9 to TRBJ1-4; D remains unclear. The CDR3 runs to 14 residues. Germline CDR1 and CDR2: SEHNR and FQNEAQ (reference sequence). The germline V and J ends were trimmed by 0 bases and 8 bases, with 10 bases remaining between them. The chain's CDR3 is CASSLARRLEKLFF. The CDR3 DNA reads TGTGCCAGCAGCTTAGCCAGACGACTCGAAAAACTGTTTTTT.

The chain employs TRBV7-2 and TRBJ1-6; perhaps TRBD1 as D (5 bases). Trimming took 1 base from V and 10 from J, leaving 14 bases between them. CDR1 and CDR2 from the germline V gene are SGHTA and FQGNSA. The CDR3 sequence is 15 residues long. The DNA of the CDR3 is TGTGCCAGCAGCTTAGGTCCAGGGAACAGGTCACCCCTCCACTTT. It is translated as CASSLGPGNRSPLHF.

V usage is TRBV25-1 and J usage is TRBJ2-1, with a tentative D call TRBD2 (6 bases). The V end was cut by 7 bases, the J end by 10 bases, with 14 bases between. Germline V lookup: CDR1 MGHDK, CDR2 SYGVNS. The CDR3 has 12 amino acids. The CDR3, as DNA: TGTGCCAGCACCCCTCGGGGAGGCGAGCAGTTCTTC. It yields the protein CASTPRGGEQFF. Variable domain in full (rest from reference TRBV25-1 and TRBJ2-1): EADIYQTPRYLVIGTGKKITLECSQTMGHDKMYWYQQDPGMELHLIHYSYGVNSTEKGDLSSESTVSRIRTEHFPLTLESARPSHTSQYLCASTPRGGEQFFGPGTRLTVL.

The V and J genes are TRBV7-2 and TRBJ2-5; 9 positions agree with TRBD1. CDR1 and CDR2 from the germline V gene are SGHTA and FQGNSA. The CDR3 contains 15 residues. The trim removed 4 bases at V and 1 base at J, leaving 4 bases unmatched. The CDR3 coding sequence is TGTGCCAGCAGCTGGGGACAGGGAAGCCAAGAGACCCAGTACTTC. Translating gives CASSWGQGSQETQYF.